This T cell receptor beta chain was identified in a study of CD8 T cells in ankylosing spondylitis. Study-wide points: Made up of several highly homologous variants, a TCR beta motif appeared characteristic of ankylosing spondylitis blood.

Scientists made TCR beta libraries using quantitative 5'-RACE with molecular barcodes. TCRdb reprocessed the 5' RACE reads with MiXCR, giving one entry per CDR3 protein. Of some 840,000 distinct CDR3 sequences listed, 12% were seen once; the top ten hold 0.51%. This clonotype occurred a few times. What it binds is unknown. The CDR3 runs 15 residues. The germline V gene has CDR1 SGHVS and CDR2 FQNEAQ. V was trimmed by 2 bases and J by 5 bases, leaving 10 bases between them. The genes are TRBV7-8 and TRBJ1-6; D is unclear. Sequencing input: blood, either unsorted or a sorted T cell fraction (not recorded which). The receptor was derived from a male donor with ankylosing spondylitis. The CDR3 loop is CASSLSWRNNSPLHF. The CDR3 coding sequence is TGTGCCAGCAGCTTAAGTTGGAGGAATAATTCACCCCTCCACTTT.